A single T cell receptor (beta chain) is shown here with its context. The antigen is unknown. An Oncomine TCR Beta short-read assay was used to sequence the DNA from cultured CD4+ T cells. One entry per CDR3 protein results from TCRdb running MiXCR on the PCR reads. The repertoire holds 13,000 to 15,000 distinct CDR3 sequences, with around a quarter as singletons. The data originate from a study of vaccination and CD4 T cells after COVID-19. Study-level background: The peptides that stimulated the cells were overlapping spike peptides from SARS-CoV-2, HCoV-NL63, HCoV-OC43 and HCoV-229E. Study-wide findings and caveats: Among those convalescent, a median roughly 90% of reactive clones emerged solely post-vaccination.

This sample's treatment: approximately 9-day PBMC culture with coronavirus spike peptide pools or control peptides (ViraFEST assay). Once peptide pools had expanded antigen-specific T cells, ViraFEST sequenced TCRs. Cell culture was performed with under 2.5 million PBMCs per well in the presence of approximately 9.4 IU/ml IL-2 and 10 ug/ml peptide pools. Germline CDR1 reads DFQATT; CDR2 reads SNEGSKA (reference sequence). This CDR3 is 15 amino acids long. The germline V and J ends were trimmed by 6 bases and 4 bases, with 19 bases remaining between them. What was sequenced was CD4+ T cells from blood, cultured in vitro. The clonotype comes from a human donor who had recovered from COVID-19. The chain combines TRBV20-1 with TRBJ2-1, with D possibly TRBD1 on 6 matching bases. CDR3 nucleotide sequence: TGCAGTGCCCCGGCCAAGGGGGACCCTTACAATGAGCAGTTCTTC. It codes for CSAPAKGDPYNEQFF.